This T cell receptor beta chain was profiled in a study of T cell responses to AZD1222 COVID-19 vaccine. The assay was immunoSEQ multiplex PCR, and TCRdb's table has in-frame clones only and misses some. This sample has tens of thousands of clones, with around 88% found just once. The CDR3 has 12 amino acids. Per the germline V gene, CDR1 is SEHNR and CDR2 is FQNEAQ (reference sequence). V was cut by 5 bases and J by 2 bases, with 6 bases left in between. The source of this sequence is an adult who received the AZD1222 COVID-19 vaccine. This sequence joins TRBV7-9 and TRBJ1-1; D unresolved. Sequences were derived from peripheral blood, sampled 28 days after the second AZD1222 dose. The CDR3 protein is CASSPDNTEAFF. DNA for the CDR3: TGTGCCAGCAGCCCCGATAACACTGAAGCTTTCTTT.